Listed below are T cell receptor beta chains from one sample, sequenced in a study of blood T cell repertoires in COVID-19. Repertoires were generated with immunoSEQ multiplex PCR, while TCRdb's copy carries only in-frame clones and drops some. The table has 200,000 to 250,000 clones, about nine tenths seen once. Sequencing input: peripheral blood. These receptors all stem from a man aged 55-75 years with acute or convalescent COVID-19. The CDR3 runs from the conserved cysteine through the conserved F or W. D genes are given only for firm matches. The size of a clone is reported for some rows only, either as once, few or many, or as a class for expanded clones.

TRBJ1-1,NA,TRBV29-1,NA,TGCAGCGTTGCGCCGCGGGGGGGGACCACTGAAGCTTTCTTT,CSVAPRGGTTEAFF
TRBJ2-5,NA,TRBV9,once,TGTGCCAGCAGCGTAGAACAGGGGAGGGAGACCCAGTACTTC,CASSVEQGRETQYF
TRBJ1-3,NA,TRBV19,NA,TGTGCCAGTAGTATCAGGACAGTCGGAAACACCATATATTTT,CASSIRTVGNTIYF
TRBJ2-7,TRBD1,TRBV5-8,few,TGTGCCAGCAGCTTGGGCCGGGACAGGGGGATCTACGAGCAGTACTTC,CASSLGRDRGIYEQYF
TRBJ2-5,NA,TRBV6-5,NA,TGTGCCAGCAGATCCCTTCGCGGCCAAGAGACCCAGTACTTC,CASRSLRGQETQYF
TRBJ2-2,TRBD2,TRBV10-3,NA,TGTGCCATCTCCTTGGTAGCGGGAGGGCCGGACACCGGGGAGCTGTTTTTT,CAISLVAGGPDTGELFF
TRBJ2-5,NA,TRBV28,NA,TGTGCCAGCAGTTTACCGGGAGAGACCCAGTACTTC,CASSLPGETQYF
TRBJ1-2,NA,TRBV12-3/TRBV12-4,NA,TGTGCCAGCTCGGGTGCGAACTATGGCTACACCTTC,CASSGANYGYTF
TRBJ1-1,NA,TRBV30,few,TGTGCCTGGAGGAGGCACGCGAACACTGAAGCTTTCTTT,CAWRRHANTEAFF
TRBJ2-7,TRBD1,TRBV13,NA,TGTGCCAGCAGCTTAGGCCGTCAGGGGGCGGCATACGAGCAGTACTTC,CASSLGRQGAAYEQYF
TRBJ2-1,TRBD2,TRBV11-3,NA,TGTGCCAGCAGCTTAGAGGGGACTAGCGGGAGTGAGTTCTTC,CASSLEGTSGSEFF
TRBJ2-7,NA,TRBV28,NA,TGTGCCAGCAGTTTAATGAGGGTCGGACTCTTCTCTTACGAGCAGTACTTC,CASSLMRVGLFSYEQYF
TRBJ1-2,NA,TRBV5-6,NA,TGTGCCAGCAGCGGCCCCGGACAGAATTTCTATGGCTACACCTTC,CASSGPGQNFYGYTF
TRBJ2-7,NA,TRBV7-7,NA,TGTGCTAGCAGCCCTGTTTGGACTAATAGCTCCTACGAGCAGTACTTC,CASSPVWTNSSYEQYF
TRBJ1-5,NA,TRBV9,once,TGTGCCAGCAGCGGGAGGGATAGCAATCAGCCCCAGCATTTT,CASSGRDSNQPQHF
TRBJ2-1,TRBD2,TRBV30,NA,TGTGCCTGGAGTGTACTAAGCGGGAGCAATGAGCAGTTCTTC,CAWSVLSGSNEQFF
TRBJ2-5,NA,TRBV19,NA,TGTGCCAGTAGTAGGACGAGAGGGAACCTCTTTCAAGAGACCCAGTACTTC,CASSRTRGNLFQETQYF
TRBJ1-2,NA,TRBV29-1,few,TGCAGCGTTAGCCGGGAACGTTCGTATGGCTACACCTTC,CSVSRERSYGYTF
TRBJ2-7,NA,TRBV6-6,once,TGTGCCAGCAGCCCCTCACATCTGGGGGCTGCCGAGCAGTACTTC,CASSPSHLGAAEQYF
TRBJ2-7,TRBD2,TRBV28,NA,TGTGCCAGCGTCGGACAGCACCCTAGCGGGACCAGCTCCTACGAGCAGTACTTC,CASVGQHPSGTSSYEQYF
TRBJ2-5,NA,TRBV19,NA,TGTGCCAGTAGTATCATACAGGGAACCCAGTACTTC,CASSIIQGTQYF
TRBJ1-5,NA,TRBV27,NA,TGTGCCAGCAGTTTCTCTAGAGATCAGCCCCAGCATTTT,CASSFSRDQPQHF
TRBJ1-5,TRBD1,TRBV28,NA,TGTGCCAGCAGTTTATGGGGACAGGGGGGGACCCTTAGCAATCAGCCCCAGCATTTT,CASSLWGQGGTLSNQPQHF
TRBJ2-3,NA,TRBV9,NA,TGTGCCAGCACCCCCGGCGGTGACTACACAGATACGCAGTATTTT,CASTPGGDYTDTQYF
TRBJ2-7,TRBD2,TRBV30,few,TGTGCCTGGAGTGTGACTAGCGGGAAAATCGGCGAGCAGTACTTC,CAWSVTSGKIGEQYF
TRBJ2-7,NA,TRBV13,NA,TGTGCCAGCAGCTTGGCTACCGGGTCCTACGAGCAGTACTTC,CASSLATGSYEQYF
TRBJ1-6,NA,TRBV6-1,NA,TGTGCCAGCAGTGTGACAGGCATCTCCTATAATTCACCCCTCCACTTT,CASSVTGISYNSPLHF
TRBJ2-3,NA,TRBV7-2,NA,TGTGCCAGCAGCGTGGGACACCCAGACACGCAGTATTTT,CASSVGHPDTQYF
TRBJ1-5,NA,TRBV30,NA,TGTGCCTGGAGCTCCGATCAGATGAATCAGCCCCAGCATTTT,CAWSSDQMNQPQHF
TRBJ2-3,NA,TRBV11-2,NA,TGTGCCAGCAGCTCTCTAGAGCAAGCTACGCAGTATTTT,CASSSLEQATQYF
TRBJ2-1,TRBD2,TRBV28,once,TGTGCCAGCAGCCCGACTAGCGGGAGGGTAGCAAGCTACAATGAGCAGTTCTTC,CASSPTSGRVASYNEQFF
TRBJ2-7,NA,TRBV28,NA,TGTGCCAGCAGTCCCCGGAACTTCCTAGGCCATGCGTACTTC,CASSPRNFLGHAYF
TRBJ2-3,TRBD1,TRBV29-1,once,TGCAGCGTACACACTCCCTACAGGGGTCTTTACAGCACAGATACGCAGTATTTT,CSVHTPYRGLYSTDTQYF
TRBJ2-3,TRBD2,TRBV6-2/TRBV6-3,NA,TGTGCCAGCAGTTACCCCGGACTAGCGGGAGAGGGGGGCACAGATACGCAGTATTTT,CASSYPGLAGEGGTDTQYF
TRBJ1-1,TRBD1,TRBV4-1,NA,TGCGCCAGCAGCCAAGCGACAGGGGGCAATCTCTACACTGAAGCTTTCTTT,CASSQATGGNLYTEAFF
TRBJ1-6,TRBD1,TRBV7-2,NA,TGTGCCAGCAGTCTCCGGTTGGGACAGGGGGATTCACCCCTCCACTTT,CASSLRLGQGDSPLHF
TRBJ1-2,NA,TRBV19,NA,TGTGCCAGTAGTAATCAGGGCTATGGCTACACCTTC,CASSNQGYGYTF
TRBJ1-2,TRBD1,TRBV7-2,NA,TGTGCCAGCAGCTTAGCGCGAACAGGGGATAACTATGGCTACACCTTC,CASSLARTGDNYGYTF
TRBJ1-3,NA,TRBV18,NA,TGTGCCAGCTCACCACAGCCGAGGCAATCTGGAAACACCATATATTTT,CASSPQPRQSGNTIYF
TRBJ2-5,TRBD1,TRBV12-5,NA,TGTGCTAGTGGTTGGTCACAGGGGGCGCGAGAGACCCAGTACTTC,CASGWSQGARETQYF
TRBJ1-5,TRBD1,TRBV19,NA,TGTGCCAGTACCTTACTCGGACAGGCTGGCGGCAATCAGCCCCAGCATTTT,CASTLLGQAGGNQPQHF
TRBJ1-5,TRBD1,TRBV30,NA,TGTGCCTGGAGCCCTGACAGGGGGCCCGGTCAGCCCCAGCATTTT,CAWSPDRGPGQPQHF